The 8 T cell receptor beta chains given below trace back to one sample, sequenced in a study of cytomegalovirus exposure and HLA in healthy donors. The repertoire was sequenced with immunoSEQ multiplex PCR; TCRdb's copy has only in-frame clones and lacks some. The table has roughly 76,000 clones, approximately 93% seen once. The sequenced material came from PBMCs. The source is a man in his late teens or twenties in good health and CMV-seropositive.

The chain uses TRBV6-6 and TRBJ1-5; no clear D. V lost 0 bases and J lost 5, with 14 bases in between. The CDR3 has 16 residues. In germline, CDR1 is MNHNY, CDR2 SVGAGI (reference sequence). CDR3 DNA sequence: TGTGCCAGCAGTTACTCCCCGGAGGGCCGGCATCAGCCCCAGCATTTT. This translates into CASSYSPEGRHQPQHF.

The chain carries TRBV6-5 and TRBJ2-1; 7 bases are shared with TRBD2. Germline V gives CDR1 MNHEY, CDR2 SVGAGI. The CDR3 extends over 12 amino acids. With 9 bases clipped from V and 6 bases from J, the junction kept 5 bases outside the gene matches. CDR3 bases: TGTGCCAGTAGGGACTACCGCAATGAGCAGTTCTTC. Protein product: CASRDYRNEQFF.

This chain links TRBV7-3 with TRBJ2-5; TRBD1 might be the D (6 bases). The germline V and J ends were trimmed by 6 bases and 5 bases, with 19 bases remaining between them. The CDR3 is 15 residues long. Germline V CDR1 and CDR2: SGHTA, FQGTGA. The CDR3: CASSSGTNGRETQYF. CDR3 DNA: TGTGCCAGCAGTTCAGGGACAAACGGCCGGGAGACCCAGTACTTC. Complete variable domain (other parts from reference TRBV7-3 and TRBJ2-5): GAGVSQTPSNKVTEKGKYVELRCDPISGHTALYWYRQSLGQGPEFLIYFQGTGAADDSGLPNDRFFAVRPEGSVSTLKIQRTERGDSAVYLCASSSGTNGRETQYFGPGTRLLVL.

This chain links TRBV28 with TRBJ2-3; the match to TRBD2 covers 8 bases. The CDR3 runs 15 residues. The germline V gene has CDR1 MDHEN and CDR2 SYDVKM. The V gene end was trimmed by 4 bases and the J gene end by 2 bases; junction bases not matched to a gene: 5. CDR3 region: CASSSSGGPTDTQYF. Written as DNA, the CDR3 is TGTGCCAGCAGTTCATCGGGAGGGCCCACAGATACGCAGTATTTT.

The chain joins TRBV19 to TRBJ2-1; 7 nucleotides line up with TRBD2. V was clipped by 2 bases and J by 10 bases; unmatched bases: 5. Germline V gene sequence: CDR1 LNHDA, CDR2 SQIVND (reference sequence). The CDR3 contains 13 residues. This CDR3 is CASSILLGLEQFF. Here the CDR3 DNA reads TGTGCCAGTAGTATATTACTGGGACTAGAGCAGTTCTTC.

CDR3 protein: CASRRGPGTSGLNEQFF. The DNA of the CDR3 is TGTGCCAGCAGACGAGGACCCGGGACTAGCGGCCTAAATGAGCAGTTCTTC. V usage is TRBV2 and J usage is TRBJ2-1; 11 nucleotides agree with TRBD2. This CDR3 contains 17 residues. Per germline, CDR1 SNHLY and CDR2 FYNNEI. V trimming: 6 bases; J trimming: 7 bases; junction bases outside the gene matches: 14.

V is TRBV6-6 and J is TRBJ1-1; tentative D call: TRBD1 (5 bases). The V gene lost 7 bases and the J gene lost 1 base, with 13 bases spanning the gap. Germline CDR1 and CDR2: MNHNY and SVGAGI (reference sequence). The CDR3 contains 14 residues. CDR3 DNA sequence: TGTGCCAGCAAAGAGACAGAACAGAACACTGAAGCTTTCTTT. Protein product: CASKETEQNTEAFF.

The chain is built from TRBV5-6 and TRBJ1-4, with TRBD1 as a possible D gene (5 bases). V was pared by 1 base and J by 7 bases, with 17 bases between. Germline CDR1 SGHDT, CDR2 YYEEEE. CDR3 size: 16 residues. The CDR3 reads CASSLMVTPGGEKLFF. The DNA for the CDR3 is TGTGCCAGCAGCTTGATGGTTACACCGGGGGGTGAAAAACTGTTTTTT.